What follows are 25 T cell receptor beta chains derived from one specimen sequenced in a study of blood T cell repertoires in COVID-19. This table comes from immunoSEQ multiplex PCR, and its TCRdb copy is limited to in-frame clones, with some not included. The repertoire holds roughly 65,000 clones, with around 80% as singletons. Source material: peripheral blood. The receptors shown here come from a human donor in a cohort sampled during active COVID-19.

The gene calls are TRBV7-2 and TRBJ2-3, with TRBD2 matching over 13 bases. V lost 4 bases to trimming and J lost 8 bases; unmatched junction nucleotides: 9. Germline CDR1 SGHTA, CDR2 FQGNSA. The CDR3 spans 16 residues. The CDR3 region is CASSSGGTSGAGTQYF. The DNA for the CDR3 is TGTGCCAGCAGCTCCGGGGGGACTAGCGGGGCCGGTACGCAGTATTTT.

The chain is built from TRBV7-9 and TRBJ1-1, with a weak D call TRBD1 (6 bases). Trimming took off 5 bases at V and 5 bases at J, with 15 bases between the two ends. The CDR3 loop spans 14 amino acids. Germline V gene lookup returns CDR1 SEHNR and CDR2 FQNEAQ (reference sequence). Written as DNA, the CDR3 is TGTGCCAGCAGCGCAGTTCCGGACAGTACTGAAGCTTTCTTT. This codes for CASSAVPDSTEAFF.

The chain recombines TRBV18 with TRBJ2-7; D not certain. Per the germline V gene, CDR1 is KGHSH and CDR2 is LQKENI. The CDR3 spans 13 residues. Trimming took off 2 bases at V and 5 bases at J, with 10 bases between the two ends. CDR3 amino acids: CASSPSLHDEQYF. Here the CDR3 DNA reads TGTGCCAGCTCACCAAGTTTACACGACGAGCAGTACTTC.

The chain couples TRBV27 to TRBJ2-3; 10 positions match TRBD1. Unmatched junction bases numbered 8, after V lost 6 bases and J lost 5 bases. The CDR3 is 15 residues long. Germline-derived CDR1 and CDR2 are MNHEY and SMNVEV (reference sequence). The CDR3 protein is CASRPRDRGRDTQYF. The CDR3 nucleotides are TGTGCCAGCAGACCCCGGGACAGGGGAAGAGATACGCAGTATTTT.

The chain recombines TRBV11-3 with TRBJ2-7; TRBD1 is a possible D gene (5 bases). The germline CDR1 and CDR2 sequences are SGHNT and YENEEA. This CDR3 spans 15 amino acids. The V gene lost 0 bases and the J gene lost 0 bases, with 9 bases spanning the gap. CDR3 sequence reads: CASSLDSTGSYEQYF. The DNA for the CDR3 is TGTGCCAGCAGCTTAGATTCCACAGGCTCCTACGAGCAGTACTTC. Together with reference TRBV11-3 and TRBJ2-7, the CDR3 gives the full variable domain: EAGVVQSPRYKIIEKKQPVAFWCNPISGHNTLYWYLQNLGQGPELLIRYENEEAVDDSQLPKDRFSAERLKGVDSTLKIQPAELGDSAVYLCASSLDSTGSYEQYFGPGTRLTVT.

The chain joins TRBV18 to TRBJ1-1; 8 bases match TRBD1. Germline CDR1 reads KGHSH; CDR2 reads LQKENI. The CDR3 is made up of 15 amino acids. V gave up 2 bases and J gave up 4 bases; unmatched junction bases: 6. The CDR3, as DNA: TGTGCCAGCTCACCAGCCCCACAGGGGGTCACTGAAGCTTTCTTT. This translates into CASSPAPQGVTEAFF.

The chain has TRBV19 and TRBJ1-5; weak D call: TRBD1 (6 bases). Germline CDR1 reads LNHDA; CDR2 reads SQIVND (reference sequence). This CDR3 region has 14 residues. V lost 5 bases and J 4 bases, leaving 12 bases between the germline ends. The CDR3 spells CASSLTGKNQPQHF. CDR3 bases: TGTGCCAGTAGTTTGACAGGTAAGAATCAGCCCCAGCATTTT.

This chain connects TRBV9 to TRBJ1-1; 10 nucleotides align to TRBD1. The germline CDR1 and CDR2 sequences are SGDLS and YYNGEE. The CDR3 consists of 14 residues. The V gene end was trimmed by 4 bases and the J gene end by 1 base; junction bases not matched to a gene: 1. The CDR3 is CASSRQGANTEAFF. The CDR3 DNA sequence: TGTGCCAGCAGCAGACAGGGGGCGAACACTGAAGCTTTCTTT.

The gene calls are TRBV9 and TRBJ2-1, with 13 bases identical to TRBD2. J was trimmed by 4 bases and V by 1 base; bases with no gene match: 5. The CDR3 loop spans 17 amino acids. Germline CDR1 is SGDLS and CDR2 is YYNGEE. The CDR3 coding sequence is TGTGCCAGCAGCGTAAGGACTAGCGGGAGAGCTTACAATGAGCAGTTCTTC. Protein sequence: CASSVRTSGRAYNEQFF.

This clone showed up just a few times. The J gene is TRBJ2-7, the V gene TRBV24-1; D ambiguous. Trimming stripped 7 bases from V and 5 bases from J, with 11 bases between. The CDR3 sequence is 12 residues long. The germline V gene has CDR1 KGHDR and CDR2 SFDVKD. CDR3: CATRGASDEQYF. The CDR3 coding sequence is TGTGCCACCAGGGGCGCGTCTGACGAGCAGTACTTC.

The chain employs TRBV2 and TRBJ2-7, with a tentative D call TRBD2 (6 bases). In germline, CDR1 is SNHLY, CDR2 FYNNEI. This CDR3 contains 13 residues. V was clipped by 7 bases and J by 4 bases, with 14 bases between them. The CDR3 spells CASTREGGYEQYF. Written as DNA, the CDR3 is TGTGCCAGCACCCGAGAAGGAGGGTACGAGCAGTACTTC.

This sequence joins TRBV7-2 and TRBJ2-5, with D uncertain. V was trimmed by 5 bases and J by 3 bases, leaving 10 bases between them. CDR1 is SGHTA, CDR2 FQGNSA, per germline. This CDR3 contains 13 residues. This chain's CDR3 is CASSPSREETQYF. In DNA form, the CDR3 reads TGTGCCAGCAGCCCTTCTCGGGAAGAGACCCAGTACTTC.

This sequence joins TRBV18 and TRBJ1-3; D remains unclear. The V gene lost 3 bases and the J gene lost 0 bases, with 12 bases spanning the gap. The CDR3 has 16 amino acids. Germline-derived CDR1 and CDR2 are KGHSH and LQKENI. This CDR3 is CASSPGEKSSGNTIYF. CDR3 nucleotides: TGTGCCAGCTCACCCGGTGAAAAATCCTCTGGAAACACCATATATTTT.

As regards this clone: One end of the junction fails to match germline, which may point to a read error. V gene TRBV28 combines with J gene TRBJ2-2; possibly TRBD2 for D (5 bases). This CDR3 region has 15 residues. Looked up from germline, CDR1 is MDHEN and CDR2 is SYDVKM. The CDR3, as DNA: TGTACCAGCAGTTTGGACTTGGCGAACACCGGGGAGCTGTTTTTT. Its protein is CTSSLDLANTGELFF.

This sequence joins TRBV5-6 and TRBJ2-5, with 7 bases matching TRBD1. V was clipped by 4 bases and J by 3 bases; unmatched bases: 6. In germline, CDR1 is SGHDT, CDR2 YYEEEE. This CDR3 is built from 14 residues. The CDR3 region is CASSTGTDEETQYF. As DNA, the CDR3 is TGTGCCAGCAGCACCGGGACAGACGAAGAGACCCAGTACTTC.

With respect to this clone: At one of its ends the junction is not consistent with the germline gene, which may arise from a read error. This chain joins TRBV2 and TRBJ1-4; D might be TRBD1 (6 bases). There are 14 residues in the CDR3. Germline CDR1 and CDR2: SNHLY and FYNNEI. The CDR3 reads CASREQGTGEKLFF. The CDR3 region has the DNA TGTGCCAGCCGTGAACAGGGTACGGGTGAAAAACTGTTTTTT.

The rearrangement joins TRBV11-2 to TRBJ2-1; weak D call: TRBD2 (5 bases). This CDR3 region has 14 residues. Per germline, CDR1 SGHAT and CDR2 FQNNGV. Trimming shortened V by 9 bases and J by 3 bases, and 15 bases separated the two germline ends. This CDR3 reads CASGLGFVYNEQFF. CDR3 nucleotides: TGTGCCAGTGGACTGGGATTCGTCTACAATGAGCAGTTCTTC. Looking up the rest from reference TRBV11-2 and TRBJ2-1 gives the full variable domain: EAGVAQSPRYKIIEKRQSVAFWCNPISGHATLYWYQQILGQGPKLLIQFQNNGVVDDSQLPKDRFSAERLKGVDSTLKIQPAKLEDSAVYLCASGLGFVYNEQFFGPGTRLTVL.

This chain uses TRBV27 with TRBJ2-2; no clear D gene. Germline V gene lookup returns CDR1 MNHEY and CDR2 SMNVEV (reference sequence). V lost 2 bases and J 8 bases, leaving 18 bases between the germline ends. The CDR3 has 16 residues. The CDR3 spells CASSLTGPRSSGELFF. The CDR3, as DNA: TGTGCCAGCAGTTTAACCGGCCCGCGGTCGTCGGGGGAGCTGTTTTTT.

Remarks on this clone: Its ends do not fully match the called genes, so a read error is possible. The genes are TRBV7-7 and TRBJ1-3, with 10 bases that match TRBD1. Germline values: CDR1 SSHAT, CDR2 FNYEAQ (reference sequence). The CDR3 has 17 amino acids. The DNA of the CDR3 is TGTGCTAGCAGCCCCGGGACAGGGGTTGTTGCTGGAAACACCATATATTTT. Amino acid sequence: CASSPGTGVVAGNTIYF.

The chain carries TRBV2 and TRBJ2-4; 8 bases match TRBD2. The CDR3 is 17 residues long. V was pared by 6 bases and J by 6 bases, with 16 bases of the junction left unmatched. Germline CDR1 is SNHLY and CDR2 is FYNNEI. CDR3 nucleotide sequence: TGTGCCAGCAGACCCATTTTCGATCGGGGGGGAATAAACATTCAGTACTTC. Its protein is CASRPIFDRGGINIQYF.

The rearrangement joins TRBV29-1 to TRBJ1-3; D might be TRBD1 (6 bases). Germline V gene sequence: CDR1 SQVTM, CDR2 ANQGSEA. This CDR3 comprises 14 residues. V was pared by 7 bases and J by 0 bases, with 13 bases between. The CDR3 DNA reads TGCAGCGCAACAGGGACGGACTCTGGAAACACCATATATTTT. Protein sequence: CSATGTDSGNTIYF. Combining the CDR3 with reference TRBV29-1 and TRBJ1-3 gives the whole variable domain SAVISQKPSRDICQRGTSLTIQCQVDSQVTMMFWYRQQPGQSLTLIATANQGSEATYESGFVIDKFPISRPNLTFSTLTVSNMSPEDSSIYLCSATGTDSGNTIYFGEGSWLTVV.

The CDR3 coding sequence is TGTGCCAGCAGCCTTGGGACAGGGGACAAGACCCAGTACTTC. As protein: CASSLGTGDKTQYF. V is TRBV21-1 and J is TRBJ2-5; the table names TRBD1, a call not compared with the DNA. TRBV21-1 counts as a pseudogene. The CDR3 is made up of 14 amino acids.

The chain recombines TRBV27 with TRBJ2-1, with TRBD2 matching 8 bases. The CDR3 runs to 14 residues. Germline CDR1 and CDR2: MNHEY and SMNVEV (reference sequence). J was trimmed by 4 bases and V by 2 bases; bases with no gene match: 1. CDR3 sequence reads: CASSLKREYNEQFF. The CDR3 DNA follows: TGTGCCAGCAGTTTAAAGCGGGAGTACAATGAGCAGTTCTTC.

The chain links TRBV2 to TRBJ2-2, with 9 nucleotides matching TRBD1. Trimming cost V 8 bases and J 5 bases; bases outside gene matches: 9. The CDR3 totals 15 residues. Germline values: CDR1 SNHLY, CDR2 FYNNEI. The CDR3 region has the DNA TGTGCCAGCCGAGGACAGGGGTCCCCAACCGGGGAGCTGTTTTTT. Translation gives CASRGQGSPTGELFF.

The rearrangement joins TRBV18 to TRBJ1-1; TRBD1 matches at 8 bases. Germline values: CDR1 KGHSH, CDR2 LQKENI. The CDR3 contains 14 residues. J gave up 3 bases and V 4 bases, and 4 bases lay outside the gene matches. The CDR3: CASSLGQADTEAFF. The DNA for the CDR3 is TGTGCCAGCTCACTGGGACAGGCCGACACTGAAGCTTTCTTT. The full variable domain, its missing parts supplied by reference TRBV18 and TRBJ1-1, is NAGVMQNPRHLVRRRGQEARLRCSPMKGHSHVYWYRQLPEEGLKFMVYLQKENIIDESGMPKERFSAEFPKEGPSILRIQQVVRGDSAAYFCASSLGQADTEAFFGQGTRLTVV.